The rows below give T cell receptor beta chains drawn from one sample of a study of cytomegalovirus exposure and HLA in healthy donors. Only in-frame clones appear in the TCRdb table, and some are missing; sequencing was by immunoSEQ multiplex PCR. The sample carries tens of thousands of clones, about three quarters recorded once. Sequenced input: PBMCs. These receptors were collected from a young man in good health and CMV-seropositive. CDR3s include the opening cysteine and the closing phenylalanine or tryptophan. Each record gives: V gene, J gene, CDR3 length, CDR3 protein.

V gene: TRBV5-1; J gene: TRBJ2-1; CDR3 length: 15; CDR3 protein: CASNSRYITHNEQFF
V gene: TRBV13; J gene: TRBJ2-5; CDR3 length: 15; CDR3 protein: CASSLGLRGGETQYF
V gene: TRBV7-9; J gene: TRBJ1-1; CDR3 length: 13; CDR3 protein: CATIEGATTEAFF
V gene: TRBV6-5; J gene: TRBJ2-1; CDR3 length: 14; CDR3 protein: CASSSGEKYNEQFF
V gene: TRBV7-7; J gene: TRBJ2-1; CDR3 length: 14; CDR3 protein: CASSPTGRGNEQFF
V gene: TRBV7-9; J gene: TRBJ1-2; CDR3 length: 16; CDR3 protein: CASRPGTGKPGYGYTF
V gene: TRBV9; J gene: TRBJ2-7; CDR3 length: 14; CDR3 protein: CASSVGTGGDEQYF
V gene: TRBV9; J gene: TRBJ2-2; CDR3 length: 15; CDR3 protein: CASSQGGGITGELFF
V gene: TRBV19; J gene: TRBJ2-7; CDR3 length: 13; CDR3 protein: CASSISGNREQYF
V gene: TRBV5-8; J gene: TRBJ1-5; CDR3 length: 13; CDR3 protein: CASRKTRNQPQHF
V gene: TRBV30; J gene: TRBJ1-4; CDR3 length: 14; CDR3 protein: CAWSDYRDVGKLFF
V gene: TRBV2; J gene: TRBJ2-1; CDR3 length: 16; CDR3 protein: CASSARLAGGYNEQFF
V gene: TRBV10-3; J gene: TRBJ2-2; CDR3 length: 16; CDR3 protein: CAISESRGPGTGELFF
V gene: TRBV2; J gene: TRBJ2-2; CDR3 length: 12; CDR3 protein: CASRQPRGELFF
V gene: TRBV19; J gene: TRBJ2-3; CDR3 length: 12; CDR3 protein: CASSIATDTQYF
V gene: TRBV19; J gene: TRBJ2-1; CDR3 length: 16; CDR3 protein: CASSVWAGGSDNEQFF
V gene: TRBV6-1; J gene: TRBJ1-2; CDR3 length: 12; CDR3 protein: CASMGGAGGYTF
V gene: TRBV6-5; J gene: TRBJ2-3; CDR3 length: 14; CDR3 protein: CASSLGGGTDTQYF
V gene: TRBV19; J gene: TRBJ2-2; CDR3 length: 15; CDR3 protein: CASDPGQKNTGELFF
V gene: TRBV4-1; J gene: TRBJ1-5; CDR3 length: 15; CDR3 protein: CASSAHVGSNQPQHF
V gene: TRBV29-1; J gene: TRBJ1-1; CDR3 length: 13; CDR3 protein: CSVFRGLNTEAFF
V gene: TRBV6-4; J gene: TRBJ1-6; CDR3 length: 14; CDR3 protein: CASSEEGAISPLHF
V gene: TRBV29-1; J gene: TRBJ1-1; CDR3 length: 14; CDR3 protein: CSVERDRGMTEAFF
V gene: TRBV5-1; J gene: TRBJ1-4; CDR3 length: 14; CDR3 protein: CASSPGQTNEKLFF
V gene: TRBV7-6; J gene: TRBJ1-4; CDR3 length: 16; CDR3 protein: CASSLGVAGPNEKLFF
V gene: TRBV7-2; J gene: TRBJ2-5; CDR3 length: 16; CDR3 protein: CASSGRTSGYQETQYF
V gene: TRBV5-6; J gene: TRBJ2-3; CDR3 length: 15; CDR3 protein: CASTSTLEVTDTQYF
V gene: TRBV14; J gene: TRBJ2-1; CDR3 length: 15; CDR3 protein: CASSQVGLVLNEQFF
V gene: TRBV10-1; J gene: TRBJ2-3; CDR3 length: 16; CDR3 protein: CASSESERGGTDTQYF
V gene: TRBV6-5; J gene: TRBJ1-1; CDR3 length: 15; CDR3 protein: CASSWARTGKTEAFF
V gene: TRBV4-1; J gene: TRBJ1-5; CDR3 length: 17; CDR3 protein: CASSRTTSTGGYQPQHF
V gene: TRBV28; J gene: TRBJ1-2; CDR3 length: 16; CDR3 protein: CATYGQGFGPRYGYTF
V gene: TRBV5-4; J gene: TRBJ2-1; CDR3 length: 12; CDR3 protein: CASSLSGGEQFF
V gene: TRBV18; J gene: TRBJ2-7; CDR3 length: 14; CDR3 protein: CASSPGWVSYEQYF
V gene: TRBV5-1; J gene: TRBJ1-6; CDR3 length: 15; CDR3 protein: CASSQWTGSNSPLHF
V gene: TRBV6-1; J gene: TRBJ2-7; CDR3 length: 15; CDR3 protein: CASSEQLAGPYEQYF
V gene: TRBV4-1; J gene: TRBJ1-2; CDR3 length: 13; CDR3 protein: CASREGNLYGYTF
V gene: TRBV18; J gene: TRBJ1-1; CDR3 length: 15; CDR3 protein: CASSPPQGMNTEAFF
V gene: TRBV5-1; J gene: TRBJ1-1; CDR3 length: 14; CDR3 protein: CASSWRSGGTEAFF
V gene: TRBV9; J gene: TRBJ2-3; CDR3 length: 12; CDR3 protein: CASSEHTDTQYF
V gene: TRBV5-5; J gene: TRBJ1-4; CDR3 length: 14; CDR3 protein: CASSVDRVGEKLFF
V gene: TRBV2; J gene: TRBJ1-6; CDR3 length: 13; CDR3 protein: CASTRDYNSPLHF
V gene: TRBV5-4; J gene: TRBJ2-1; CDR3 length: 11; CDR3 protein: CASSLADEQFF
V gene: TRBV6-5; J gene: TRBJ2-7; CDR3 length: 15; CDR3 protein: CASSYSMERSYEQYF
V gene: TRBV7-2; J gene: TRBJ2-1; CDR3 length: 14; CDR3 protein: CASSLGGTVKEQFF
V gene: TRBV6-5; J gene: TRBJ2-7; CDR3 length: 16; CDR3 protein: CASSYSFRDNSYEQYF
V gene: TRBV27; J gene: TRBJ2-3; CDR3 length: 15; CDR3 protein: CASSFWRQSTDTQYF
V gene: TRBV2; J gene: TRBJ1-5; CDR3 length: 20; CDR3 protein: CASSGTRGKGGQYSNQPQHF
V gene: TRBV2; J gene: TRBJ2-7; CDR3 length: 13; CDR3 protein: CASRGQGLYEQYF
V gene: TRBV19; J gene: TRBJ2-3; CDR3 length: 14; CDR3 protein: CASSTQGSTDTQYF
V gene: TRBV28; J gene: TRBJ1-4; CDR3 length: 16; CDR3 protein: CASRVEPGQLNEKLFF
V gene: TRBV6-1; J gene: TRBJ1-1; CDR3 length: 14; CDR3 protein: CASNNAREKTEAFF